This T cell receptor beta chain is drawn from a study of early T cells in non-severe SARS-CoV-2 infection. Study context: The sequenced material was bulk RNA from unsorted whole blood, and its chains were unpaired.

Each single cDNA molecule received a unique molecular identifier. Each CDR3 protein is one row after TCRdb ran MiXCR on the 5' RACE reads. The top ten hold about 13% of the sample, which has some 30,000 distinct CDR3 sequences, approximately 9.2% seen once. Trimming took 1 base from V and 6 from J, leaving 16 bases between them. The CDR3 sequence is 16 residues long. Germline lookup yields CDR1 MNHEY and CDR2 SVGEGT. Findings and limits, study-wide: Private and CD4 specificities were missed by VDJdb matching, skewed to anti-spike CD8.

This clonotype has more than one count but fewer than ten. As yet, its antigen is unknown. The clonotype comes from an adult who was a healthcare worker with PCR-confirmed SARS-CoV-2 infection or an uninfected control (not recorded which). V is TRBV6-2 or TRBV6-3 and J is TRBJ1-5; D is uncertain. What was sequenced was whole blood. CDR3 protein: CASSYLREPRGQPQHF. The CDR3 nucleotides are TGTGCCAGCAGTTACTTGAGGGAGCCCCGGGGTCAGCCCCAGCATTTT.